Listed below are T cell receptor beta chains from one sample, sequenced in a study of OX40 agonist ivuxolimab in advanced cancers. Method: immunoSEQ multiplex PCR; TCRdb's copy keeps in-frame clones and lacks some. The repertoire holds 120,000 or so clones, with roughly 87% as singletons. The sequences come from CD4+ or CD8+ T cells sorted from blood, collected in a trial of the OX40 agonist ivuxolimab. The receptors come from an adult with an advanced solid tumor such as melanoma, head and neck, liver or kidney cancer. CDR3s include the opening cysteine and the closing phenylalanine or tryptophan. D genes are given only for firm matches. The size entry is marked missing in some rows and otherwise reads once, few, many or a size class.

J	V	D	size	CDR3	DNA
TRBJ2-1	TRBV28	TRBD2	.	CASRVLAGEQFF	TGTGCCAGCAGAGTACTAGCGGGAGAGCAGTTCTTC
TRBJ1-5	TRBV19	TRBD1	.	CASSVDRARNQPQHF	TGTGCCAGTAGTGTTGACAGGGCCCGAAATCAGCCCCAGCATTTT
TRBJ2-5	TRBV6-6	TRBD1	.	CASSPWTGKETQYF	TGTGCCAGCAGCCCCTGGACAGGGAAAGAGACCCAGTACTTC
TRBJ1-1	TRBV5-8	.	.	CASGSMNTEAFF	TGTGCCAGCGGGAGTATGAACACTGAAGCTTTCTTT
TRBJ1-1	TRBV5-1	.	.	CASSSLGLPNTEAFF	TGCGCCAGCAGCTCCCTTGGACTGCCGAACACTGAAGCTTTCTTT
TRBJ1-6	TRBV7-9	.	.	CASSLVNSYNSPLHF	TGTGCCAGCAGCTTGGTAAACTCCTATAATTCACCCCTCCACTTT
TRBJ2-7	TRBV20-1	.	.	CSAERGNEQYF	TGCAGTGCCGAGAGGGGGAACGAGCAGTACTTC
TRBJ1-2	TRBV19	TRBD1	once	CASSISHRDSRIYGYTF	TGTGCCAGTAGTATTTCGCACCGGGACAGCCGGATCTATGGCTACACCTTC
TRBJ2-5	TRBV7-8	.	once	CASSFRLRTYGSQYF	TGTGCCAGCAGCTTTCGACTCCGGACTTACGGGTCCCAGTACTTC
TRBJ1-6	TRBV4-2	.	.	CASRESYNSPLHF	TGTGCCAGCAGGGAATCCTATAATTCACCCCTCCACTTT
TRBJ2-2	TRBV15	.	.	CATSRVIGELFF	TGTGCCACCAGCAGAGTTATCGGGGAGCTGTTTTTT
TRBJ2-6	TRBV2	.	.	CASSTVGSGANVLTF	TGTGCCAGCAGTACCGTGGGGTCTGGGGCCAACGTCCTGACTTTC
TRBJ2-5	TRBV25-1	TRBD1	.	CASSESTGPQETQYF	TGTGCCAGCAGTGAATCGACAGGGCCCCAAGAGACCCAGTACTTC
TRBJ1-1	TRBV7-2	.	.	CASSLGVTVNTEAFF	TGTGCCAGCAGCTTAGGTGTTACAGTGAACACTGAAGCTTTCTTT
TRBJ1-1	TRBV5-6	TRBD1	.	CASSLLDRGTEAFF	TGTGCCAGCAGCTTATTGGACAGGGGCACTGAAGCTTTCTTT
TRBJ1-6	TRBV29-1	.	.	CSATVLTNSPLHF	TGCAGCGCGACCGTGCTCACGAATTCACCCCTCCACTTT
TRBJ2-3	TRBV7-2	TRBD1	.	CASSLAVKQGHFGTDTQYF	TGTGCCAGCAGCTTAGCGGTTAAACAGGGGCACTTCGGCACAGATACGCAGTATTTT
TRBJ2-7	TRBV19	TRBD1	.	CASSIRGQIVPPYEQYF	TGTGCCAGTAGTATAAGGGGACAGATAGTTCCACCCTACGAGCAGTACTTC
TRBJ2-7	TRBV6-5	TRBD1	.	CASSYLGQGEDEQYF	TGTGCCAGCAGTTACCTTGGACAGGGGGAGGACGAGCAGTACTTC
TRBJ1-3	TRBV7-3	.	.	CASSLNPLGSGNTIYF	TGTGCCAGCAGCTTAAACCCACTGGGCTCAGGAAACACCATATATTTT
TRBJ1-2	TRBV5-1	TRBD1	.	CASSLRRDRGPTNYGYTF	TGCGCCAGCAGCTTGAGAAGGGACAGGGGCCCTACTAACTATGGCTACACCTTC
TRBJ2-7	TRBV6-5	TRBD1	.	CASRRGQGIYEQYF	TGTGCCAGCAGAAGAGGACAGGGTATCTACGAGCAGTACTTC
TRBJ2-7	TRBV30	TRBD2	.	CAWSVGLAGGEQYF	TGTGCCTGGAGTGTAGGACTAGCGGGGGGGGAGCAGTACTTC